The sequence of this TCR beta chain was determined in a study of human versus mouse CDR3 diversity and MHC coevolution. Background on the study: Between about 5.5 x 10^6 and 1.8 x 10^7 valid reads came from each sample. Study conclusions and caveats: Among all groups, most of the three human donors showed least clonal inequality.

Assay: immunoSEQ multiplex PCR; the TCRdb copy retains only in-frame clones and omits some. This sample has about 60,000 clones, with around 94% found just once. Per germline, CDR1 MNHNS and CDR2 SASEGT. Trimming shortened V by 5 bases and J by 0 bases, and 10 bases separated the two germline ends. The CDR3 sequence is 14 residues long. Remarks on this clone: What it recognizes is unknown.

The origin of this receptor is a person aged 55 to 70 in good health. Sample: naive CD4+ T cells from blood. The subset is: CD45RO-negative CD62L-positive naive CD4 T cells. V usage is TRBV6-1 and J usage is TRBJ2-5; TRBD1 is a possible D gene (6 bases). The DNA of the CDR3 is TGTGCCAGCAGTAACGGACAGTACCAAGAGACCCAGTACTTC. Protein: CASSNGQYQETQYF.